The clone carrying this TCR beta chain was seen more than once but under ten times. This sample is part of a study of blood T cells in healthy people across ages. The use of a sample-barcoded 5' primer and a J-beta primer mix characterized a second PCR of roughly 6 to 11 cycles. TCRdb analysed the 5' RACE reads with MiXCR anew, one entry per CDR3 protein. Found here are just under 750,000 distinct CDR3 sequences, about a fifth of them singletons; the top ten hold 22%. CDR3 length: 15 residues. V lost 3 bases and J 2 bases, leaving 12 bases between the germline ends. Sample: blood. The genes are TRBV12-3 or TRBV12-4 and TRBJ2-3, with D tentatively TRBD1 (6 bases). The clonotype was recovered from a man aged 70 or older in good health. In nucleotides, the CDR3 is TGTGCCAGCAGTTTCAGGGGAACCAACACAGATACGCAGTATTTT. Protein sequence: CASSFRGTNTDTQYF.